The TCR beta chain under discussion was sequenced for a study of control samples from healthy donors and cancer patients. Measured with immunoSEQ multiplex PCR; TCRdb has only the in-frame clones, and not every one. The profile shows 60,000 to 75,000 clones, around 87% of them singletons. As concerns this clone: The same CDR3 can be traced to other DNA sequences in this sample.

The germline V gene encodes CDR1 LNHDA and CDR2 SQIVND (reference sequence). Trimming took 5 bases from V and 4 from J; bases not matched to a gene: 19. The CDR3 extends over 21 amino acids. This sequence joins TRBV19 and TRBJ2-2; 13 nucleotides match TRBD2. The specimen sequenced was PBMCs. The source of this sequence is a woman aged 45 to 65 with head and neck cancer. DNA of the CDR3: TGTGCCAGTAGTCTACTCACTAGCGGGGGGGCAGGGCGGGAGTCCACCGGGGAGCTGTTTTTT. It translates to CASSLLTSGGAGRESTGELFF. The whole variable domain, remainder taken from reference TRBV19 and TRBJ2-2, is DGGITQSPKYLFRKEGQNVTLSCEQNLNHDAMYWYRQDPGQGLRLIYYSQIVNDFQKGDIAEGYSVSREKKESFPLTVTSAQKNPTAFYLCASSLLTSGGAGRESTGELFFGEGSRLTVL.